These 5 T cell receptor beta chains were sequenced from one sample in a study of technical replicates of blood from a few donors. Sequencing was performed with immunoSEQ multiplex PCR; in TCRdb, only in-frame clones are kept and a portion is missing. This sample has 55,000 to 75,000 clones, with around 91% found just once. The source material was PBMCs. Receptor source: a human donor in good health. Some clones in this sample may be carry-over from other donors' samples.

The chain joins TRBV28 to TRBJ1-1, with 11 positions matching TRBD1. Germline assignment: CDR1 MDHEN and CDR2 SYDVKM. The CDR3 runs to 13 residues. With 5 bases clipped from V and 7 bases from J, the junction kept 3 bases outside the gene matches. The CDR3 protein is CASSGQGASEAFF. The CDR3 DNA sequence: TGTGCCAGCAGTGGACAGGGGGCTAGTGAAGCTTTCTTT.

DNA of the CDR3: TGCGCCAGCTGCGAGAGAGGTCTTATCGACGAGCAGTACTTC. The encoded protein is CASCERGLIDEQYF. This chain connects TRBV5-1 to TRBJ2-7; D is ambiguous. CDR1 is SGHRS and CDR2 is YFSETQ in the germline V gene. CDR3 length: 14 residues. V was pared by 7 bases and J by 5 bases, with 19 bases between.

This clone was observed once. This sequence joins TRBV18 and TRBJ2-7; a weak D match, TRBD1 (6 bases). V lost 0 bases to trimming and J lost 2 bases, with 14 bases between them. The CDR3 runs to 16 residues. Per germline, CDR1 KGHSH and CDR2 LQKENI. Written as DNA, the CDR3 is TGTGCCAGCTCACCACCTGAGAGACAGGATACCTACGAGCAGTACTTC. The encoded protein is CASSPPERQDTYEQYF.

The CDR3 nucleotides read TGTGCCTGGAGTGTAGAAAGGACAGGGACTGTCTACACCTTC. Translated, it gives CAWSVERTGTVYTF. The genes are TRBV30 and TRBJ1-2, with 8 nucleotides matching TRBD1. J lost 10 bases, V lost 0 bases, and 10 bases had no gene match. The CDR3 loop spans 14 amino acids. Germline V gene lookup returns CDR1 GTSNPN and CDR2 SVGIG (reference sequence). The full variable domain, its missing parts supplied by reference TRBV30 and TRBJ1-2, is SQTIHQWPATLVQPVGSPLSLECTVEGTSNPNLYWYRQAAGRGLQLLFYSVGIGQISSEVPQNLSASRPQDRQFILSSKKLLLSDSGFYLCAWSVERTGTVYTFGSGTRLTVV.

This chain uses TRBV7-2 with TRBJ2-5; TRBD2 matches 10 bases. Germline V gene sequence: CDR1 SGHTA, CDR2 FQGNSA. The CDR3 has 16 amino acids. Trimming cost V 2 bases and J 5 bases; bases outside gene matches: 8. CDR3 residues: CASSLFPAGGPETQYF. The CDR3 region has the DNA TGTGCCAGCAGCTTATTCCCAGCGGGGGGGCCTGAGACCCAGTACTTC.